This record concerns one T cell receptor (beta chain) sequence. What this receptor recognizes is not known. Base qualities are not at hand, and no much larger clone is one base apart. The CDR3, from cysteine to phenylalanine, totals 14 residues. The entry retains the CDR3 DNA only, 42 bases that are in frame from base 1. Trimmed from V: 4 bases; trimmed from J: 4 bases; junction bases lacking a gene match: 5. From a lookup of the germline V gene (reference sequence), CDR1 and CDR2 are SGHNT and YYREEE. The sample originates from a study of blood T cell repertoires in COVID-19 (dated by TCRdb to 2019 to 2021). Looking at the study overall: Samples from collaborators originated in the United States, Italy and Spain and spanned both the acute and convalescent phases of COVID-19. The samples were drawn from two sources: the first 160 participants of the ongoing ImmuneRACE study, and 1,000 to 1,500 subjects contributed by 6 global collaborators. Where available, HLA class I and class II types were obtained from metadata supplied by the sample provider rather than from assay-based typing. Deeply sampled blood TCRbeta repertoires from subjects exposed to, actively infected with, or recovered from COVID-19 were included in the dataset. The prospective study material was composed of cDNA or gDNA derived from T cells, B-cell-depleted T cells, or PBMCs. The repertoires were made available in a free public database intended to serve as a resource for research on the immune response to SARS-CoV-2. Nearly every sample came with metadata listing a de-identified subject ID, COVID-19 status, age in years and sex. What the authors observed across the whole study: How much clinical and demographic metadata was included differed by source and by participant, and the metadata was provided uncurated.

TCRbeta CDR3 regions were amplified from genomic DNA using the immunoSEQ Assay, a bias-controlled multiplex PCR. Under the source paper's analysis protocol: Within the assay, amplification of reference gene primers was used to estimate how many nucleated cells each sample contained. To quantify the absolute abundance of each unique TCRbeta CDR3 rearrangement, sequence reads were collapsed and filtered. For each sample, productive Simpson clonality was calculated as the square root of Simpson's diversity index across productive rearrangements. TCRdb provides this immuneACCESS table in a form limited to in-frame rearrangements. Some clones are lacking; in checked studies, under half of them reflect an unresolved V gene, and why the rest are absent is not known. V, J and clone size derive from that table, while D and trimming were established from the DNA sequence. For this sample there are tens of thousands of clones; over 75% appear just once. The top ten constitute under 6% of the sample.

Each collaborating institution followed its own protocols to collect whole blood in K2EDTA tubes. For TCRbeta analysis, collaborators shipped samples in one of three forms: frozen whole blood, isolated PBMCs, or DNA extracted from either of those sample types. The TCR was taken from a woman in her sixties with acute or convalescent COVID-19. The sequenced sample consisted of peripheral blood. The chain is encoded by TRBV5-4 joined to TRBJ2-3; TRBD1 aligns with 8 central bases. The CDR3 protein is CASSPRGRADTQYF. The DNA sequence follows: TGTGCCAGCAGCCCCAGGGGGCGTGCAGATACGCAGTATTTT.